The rows below give T cell receptor beta chains drawn from one sample of a study of T cell responses to AZD1222 COVID-19 vaccine. Some clones are missing from TCRdb's copy, which holds only in-frame ones; the method was immunoSEQ multiplex PCR. The repertoire holds about 140,000 clones, with about nine tenths as singletons. The starting material was peripheral blood, obtained on day 0 of AZD1222 vaccination. The receptor source for this set is an adult in good health. CDR3s include the opening cysteine and the closing phenylalanine or tryptophan. D genes are given only for firm matches. For some rows the clone size is stated as once, few or many, or as a class when expanded; others skip it.

>TRBV18|NA|TRBD1|TRBJ1-1
TGTGCCAGCTCACGGGAGACAGGGGGCTGGAACACTGAAGCTTTCTTT
CASSRETGGWNTEAFF
>TRBV28|NA|NA|TRBJ2-2
TGTGCCAGCAGTGGTTTGCAGTCCTTTCGGGAGCTGTTTTTT
CASSGLQSFRELFF
>TRBV21-1|NA|NA|TRBJ1-1
TGTGCCAGCAGTGAACGGTTCTTTGGGGTAGACAATTTCCTTGCCGTTTCCACTGAAGCTTTCTTT
CASSERFFGVDNFLAVSTEAFF
>TRBV10-3|NA|NA|TRBJ1-4
TGTGCCATCAGTGAAGGAGGGGCTAATGAAAAACTGTTTTTT
CAISEGGANEKLFF
>TRBV9|NA|TRBD1|TRBJ2-7
TGTGCCAGCAGCTTGGGACAGGGGGCGCGGGGCCAGTACTTC
CASSLGQGARGQYF
>TRBV10-3|NA|NA|TRBJ1-4
TGTGCCATCAGTGACCCAAACCCCAGAACAACTAATGAAAAACTGTTTTTT
CAISDPNPRTTNEKLFF
>TRBV14|NA|NA|TRBJ1-2
TGTGCCAGCAGCCAAGTAGGGGTCTATGGCTACACCTTC
CASSQVGVYGYTF
>TRBV27|NA|TRBD2|TRBJ2-1
TGTGCCAGCAGTTTATCACTAGCGGGACTCTCCTACAATGAGCAGTTCTTC
CASSLSLAGLSYNEQFF
>TRBV5-6|once|TRBD2|TRBJ2-3
TGTGCCAGCAGCCCCCTTAGCGGGGGTGATGATACGCAGTATTTT
CASSPLSGGDDTQYF
>TRBV5-5|NA|TRBD2|TRBJ2-1
TGTGCCAGCAGCTTAGGACTAGCGGAATACAATGAGCAGTTCTTC
CASSLGLAEYNEQFF
>TRBV30|NA|NA|TRBJ1-1
TGTGCCTGGAATTCGGTAGCCACTGAAGCTTTCTTT
CAWNSVATEAFF
>TRBV27|NA|TRBD2|TRBJ2-1
TGTGCCAGCAGTGGACTAGCGGAGAACAATGAGCAGTTCTTC
CASSGLAENNEQFF
>TRBV2|NA|TRBD1|TRBJ1-6
TGTGCCAGCAGTGACATGACAGGGGGGGTCTCACCCCTCCACTTT
CASSDMTGGVSPLHF
>TRBV3-1/TRBV3-2|NA|NA|TRBJ1-4
TGTGCCAGCAGCGATTTTTTGTATGAAACTAATGAAAAACTGTTTTTT
CASSDFLYETNEKLFF
>TRBV3-1/TRBV3-2|NA|NA|TRBJ1-5
TGTGCCAGCAGCTCAGGGGCGCCCTATAGCAATCAGCCCCAGCATTTT
CASSSGAPYSNQPQHF
>TRBV19|NA|NA|TRBJ2-7
TGTGCCAGTAGTATGCCGGTGGGTCCCTACGAGCAGTACTTC
CASSMPVGPYEQYF
>TRBV28|NA|TRBD2|TRBJ2-3
TGTGCCAGCAGCCCTAGCGGGAGCCCCGACACAGATACGCAGTATTTT
CASSPSGSPDTDTQYF
>TRBV14|NA|TRBD1|TRBJ2-7
TGTGCCAGCAGCCCCAGTGATCCGGGACAGGGAAACATCTACGAGCAGTACTTC
CASSPSDPGQGNIYEQYF
>TRBV20-1|NA|TRBD2|TRBJ2-1
TGCAGTGCTAGTGAGGCGGGGGTCGACAATGAGCAGTTCTTC
CSASEAGVDNEQFF
>TRBV5-1|NA|NA|TRBJ1-5
TGCGCCAGCAGCTCCCAGGGTGGCAATCAGCCCCAGCATTTT
CASSSQGGNQPQHF
>TRBV2|NA|NA|TRBJ1-1
TGTGCCAGCAGTCAGATGACAGAGACTGAAGCTTTCTTT
CASSQMTETEAFF
>TRBV6-5|once|NA|TRBJ2-2
TGTGCCAGCAGTTACCTGCTCACCGGGGAGCTGTTTTTT
CASSYLLTGELFF
>TRBV19|NA|TRBD1|TRBJ2-1
TGTGCCAGTAGTATATCGACAGGGGATGGGGGCGGCTCCTACAATGAGCAGTTCTTC
CASSISTGDGGGSYNEQFF
>TRBV27|NA|TRBD1|TRBJ2-1
TGTGCCAGTACGGGGACAGCTGGTGGGGATGAGCAGTTCTTC
CASTGTAGGDEQFF
>TRBV25-1|NA|NA|TRBJ1-6
TGTGCCAGCAGTGACCCTCGGCAGGGTGGTAATTCACCCCTCCACTTT
CASSDPRQGGNSPLHF
>TRBV18|NA|TRBD1|TRBJ1-1
TGTGCCAGCGTTCCGGGACAGGGGATGAACACTGAAGCTTTCTTT
CASVPGQGMNTEAFF
>TRBV2|NA|NA|TRBJ1-1
TGTGCCAGCATGCCAGGCAGTGGCACTGAAGCTTTCTTT
CASMPGSGTEAFF